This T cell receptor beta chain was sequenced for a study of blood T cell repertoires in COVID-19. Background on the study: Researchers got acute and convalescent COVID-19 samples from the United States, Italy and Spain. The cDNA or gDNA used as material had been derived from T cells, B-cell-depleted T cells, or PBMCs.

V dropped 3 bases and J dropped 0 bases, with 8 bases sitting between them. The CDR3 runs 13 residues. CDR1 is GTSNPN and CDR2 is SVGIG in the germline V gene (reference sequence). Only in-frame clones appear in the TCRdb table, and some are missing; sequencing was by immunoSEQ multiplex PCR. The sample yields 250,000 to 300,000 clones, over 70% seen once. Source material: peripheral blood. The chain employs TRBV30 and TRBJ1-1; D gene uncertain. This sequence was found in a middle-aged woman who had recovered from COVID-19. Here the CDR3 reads CAWSLGVNTEAFF. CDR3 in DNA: TGTGCCTGGAGCTTAGGAGTGAACACTGAAGCTTTCTTT.